The clone carrying this TCR beta chain was counted at least ten times. No antigen is known for it. Patients were excluded because of uncontrolled infection, other autoimmune disease, pregnancy or lactation. The sample is drawn from a study of T cells in Graves' hyperthyroidism and ophthalmopathy. Study-level findings and limits: Onset of ophthalmopathy came a median around 7.1 months after the model predicted it.

Using RNA transcripts as the source, TCR beta CDR3 regions were amplified. The HTBI primer set served for first-round RT-PCR of the TCR CDR3. Each CDR3 protein is one row after TCRdb ran MiXCR on the multiplex PCR reads. The sample contains 220,000 or so distinct CDR3 sequences, 16% of which appear only once. V was clipped by 6 bases and J by 5 bases; unmatched bases: 3. The CDR3 covers 12 residues. What was sequenced was blood. The sequence was obtained from a woman aged 18-29 years with Graves' ophthalmopathy. The chain employs TRBV12-3 or TRBV12-4 and TRBJ2-5, with 7 nucleotides matching TRBD1. The DNA for the CDR3 is TGTGCCAGCAGCAGGGGGTTCGAGACCCAGTACTTC. Protein product: CASSRGFETQYF.